This T cell receptor beta chain is drawn from a study of early T cells in non-severe SARS-CoV-2 infection. Overall study context: Unsorted whole-blood RNA was sequenced in bulk, leaving chains unpaired. Whole-study findings and limits: Anti-spike CD8 responses were favored in VDJdb matching, and private and CD4 specificities were missed.

Only a few counts were recorded for this clonotype. The antigen is undetermined. Individual cDNA molecules carried attached unique molecular identifiers. TCRdb analysed the 5' RACE reads with MiXCR anew, one entry per CDR3 protein. The sample lists about 49,000 distinct CDR3 sequences; about 6% were seen once. Germline-derived CDR1 and CDR2 are MNHEY and SVGAGI. Trimming stripped 0 bases from V and 6 bases from J, with 14 bases between. The CDR3 totals 16 residues. This specimen was whole blood, taken at baseline. The rearrangement uses TRBV6-5 and TRBJ1-4; D is perhaps TRBD1 (6 bases). The sequence was collected from an adult who was a healthcare worker with PCR-confirmed SARS-CoV-2 infection or an uninfected control (not recorded which). CDR3 DNA: TGTGCCAGCAGTTACTCGGATCGGGGGCTGGATGAAAAACTGTTTTTT. Amino acid sequence: CASSYSDRGLDEKLFF.